This T cell receptor beta chain came from a study of T-cell reconstitution after alpha-beta-depleted transplantation in children. Preparation of the TCRbeta library used unique molecular identifiers. TCRdb called the PCR reads again in MiXCR, with one record for every CDR3 protein. The data contain roughly 610,000 distinct CDR3 sequences, over 9.5% of them seen just once; the ten biggest clones take up about 4.3%. This clonotype has just one count. This CDR3 has 17 residues. Looked up from germline, CDR1 is DFQATT and CDR2 is SNEGSKA (reference sequence). With V trimmed by 2 bases and J by 1 base, 10 bases remained unmatched.

The input for sequencing was PBMCs from the stem cell graft donor, taken from the stem cell graft. This TCR was recovered from a human donor who donated a stem cell graft to a child with acute myeloid leukemia. The chain links TRBV20-1 to TRBJ2-7, with 11 bases fitting TRBD2. CDR3 sequence: CSARNLLTSGTSYEQYF. In DNA form, the CDR3 reads TGCAGTGCTAGAAACCTCCTGACTAGCGGGACTTCCTACGAGCAGTACTTC.